The 32 T cell receptor beta chains below all came from one sample that was sequenced in a study of blood T cell repertoires in COVID-19. TCRdb's table, derived via immunoSEQ multiplex PCR, lists solely in-frame clones and lacks some. The profile shows 200,000 to 250,000 clones, about nine tenths of them singletons. What was sequenced was PBMCs or T cells enriched from blood (not recorded which). Receptors were obtained from a woman in her 30s who had recovered from COVID-19.

The chain combines TRBV4-3 with TRBJ2-3; 9 bases are a match to TRBD2. Losses at the gene ends were 2 bases for V and 2 bases for J; bases not matched to a gene: 11. This CDR3 is built from 18 residues. Per germline, CDR1 LGHNA and CDR2 YSLEER. The CDR3 region has the DNA TGCGCCAGCAGCCAAAGGGGACCAGCGGGGGGTCTCACAGATACGCAGTATTTT. Translated, it gives CASSQRGPAGGLTDTQYF.

The gene calls are TRBV4-2 and TRBJ1-4; D gene unclear. The CDR3 is 13 amino acids. From germline, CDR1 is LGHNA and CDR2 YNFKEQ. Trimming stripped 5 bases from V and 5 bases from J, with 9 bases between. The CDR3 sequence is CASSAQQNEKLFF. CDR3 sequence (DNA): TGTGCCAGCAGCGCGCAACAGAATGAAAAACTGTTTTTT.

This CDR3 reads CASSDGLAGGTKETQYF. CDR3 bases: TGTGCCAGCAGTGACGGACTAGCGGGGGGAACCAAAGAGACCCAGTACTTC. The chain has TRBV2 and TRBJ2-5; 14 nucleotides match TRBD2. The CDR3 runs 17 residues. Germline CDR1 reads SNHLY; CDR2 reads FYNNEI. The trim removed 3 bases at V and 3 bases at J, leaving 6 bases unmatched.

This chain connects TRBV6-2 or TRBV6-3 to TRBJ2-7, with D unresolved. The germline gives CDR1 MNHEY, CDR2 SVGEGT. V dropped 5 bases and J dropped 2 bases, with 19 bases sitting between them. The CDR3 is 16 amino acids. The CDR3 DNA reads as TGTGCCAGCAGTGGTCCTTCGAGGTTACGGCCCTACGAGCAGTACTTC. It codes for CASSGPSRLRPYEQYF.

V is TRBV7-9 and J is TRBJ1-2; D is undetermined. CDR3 length: 14 amino acids. CDR1 is SEHNR, CDR2 FQNEAQ, per germline (reference sequence). The V end lost 1 base, the J end lost 3 bases, and 9 bases lay between the germline ends. The CDR3 spells CASSLGGGDYGYTF. The DNA of the CDR3 is TGTGCCAGCAGCTTAGGTGGCGGGGACTATGGCTACACCTTC.

This chain uses TRBV5-1 with TRBJ1-1; possible D gene TRBD1, 5 bases. The V gene's germline CDR1 is SGHRS and CDR2 YFSETQ. The CDR3 is 14 amino acids. V lost 4 bases and J 0 bases, leaving 10 bases between the germline ends. The CDR3 DNA is TGCGCCAGCAGCCAACAGGCTTTGAACACTGAAGCTTTCTTT. This translates into CASSQQALNTEAFF.

V gene TRBV3-1 (or the pseudogene TRBV3-2) combines with J gene TRBJ2-5, with 8 positions matching TRBD2. The V and J ends lost 5 bases and 4 bases, in that order; junction bases with no gene match: 3. Germline V gene sequence: CDR1 LGHDT, CDR2 YNNKEL (reference sequence). The CDR3 is 13 residues long. CDR3 bases: TGTGCCAGCAGCTCCAGCGGGGGAGAGACCCAGTACTTC. Translated, it gives CASSSSGGETQYF.

The rearrangement uses TRBV7-2 and TRBJ1-1; perhaps TRBD1 as D (5 bases). The CDR3 is 14 residues long. Trimming took 4 bases from V and 4 from J, leaving 13 bases between them. Looked up from germline, CDR1 is SGHTA and CDR2 is FQGNSA. The CDR3 DNA reads TGTGCCAGCAGCTCATTGACAGTTTCCACTGAAGCTTTCTTT. This sequence encodes CASSSLTVSTEAFF.

The J gene is TRBJ1-2, the V gene TRBV6-4; a possible D gene is TRBD1 (5 bases). The CDR3 runs to 13 residues. V lost 6 bases and J 5 bases, leaving 13 bases between the germline ends. Germline V gene data show CDR1 as MRHNA and CDR2 as SNTAGT. In nucleotides, the CDR3 is TGTGCCAGCAGGGGGCCCGGAGAGTATGGCTACACCTTC. Translation gives CASRGPGEYGYTF.

This chain links TRBV4-1 with TRBJ2-5, with D unclear. Germline assignment: CDR1 MGHRA and CDR2 YSYEKL. Trimming removed 0 bases at V and 4 bases at J, with 6 bases between. The CDR3 is made up of 13 amino acids. The CDR3 DNA is TGCGCCAGCAGCCAAGACCGACTAGAGACCCAGTACTTC. Translated: CASSQDRLETQYF.

The genes are TRBV5-8 and TRBJ1-1, with TRBD1 identical over 7 bases. The CDR3 covers 14 residues. CDR1 and CDR2 (germline): SGHTS, YDEGEE. V trimming: 4 bases; J trimming: 2 bases; junction bases outside the gene matches: 5. The CDR3 spells CASSRDRSNTEAFF. Here the CDR3 DNA reads TGTGCCAGCAGCAGGGACAGAAGCAACACTGAAGCTTTCTTT.

This sequence joins TRBV11-2 and TRBJ1-3; D is possibly TRBD1 (5 bases). Germline values: CDR1 SGHAT, CDR2 FQNNGV. Trimming shortened V by 3 bases and J by 0 bases, and 18 bases separated the two germline ends. This CDR3 comprises 18 residues. CDR3 DNA: TGTGCCAGCAGCTTGGGCTACAGACAGACCCGCTCTGGAAACACCATATATTTT. Its protein is CASSLGYRQTRSGNTIYF.

This clone appeared a few times. This sequence joins TRBV29-1 and TRBJ2-7; 11 nucleotides align to TRBD2. Losses at the gene ends were 4 bases for V and 3 bases for J; bases not matched to a gene: 5. Germline assignment: CDR1 SQVTM and CDR2 ANQGSEA. The CDR3 loop spans 14 amino acids. The chain's CDR3 is CSVVSSGGNYEQYF. The CDR3, as DNA: TGCAGCGTTGTCTCTAGCGGGGGGAACTACGAGCAGTACTTC.

This clone occurred once. The chain carries TRBV3-1 (or the pseudogene TRBV3-2) and TRBJ1-2; 7 bases fit TRBD1. Unmatched junction bases numbered 8, after V lost 1 base and J lost 6 bases. Germline V gene data show CDR1 as LGHDT and CDR2 as YNNKEL (reference sequence). The CDR3 runs 15 residues. CDR3: CASSQARQGGDGYTF. The CDR3, as DNA: TGTGCCAGCAGCCAAGCCAGACAGGGCGGAGATGGCTACACCTTC.

The V gene is TRBV9, the J gene TRBJ1-6; TRBD1 aligns across 8 bases. J gave up 7 bases and V 4 bases, and 7 bases lay outside the gene matches. This CDR3 has 15 residues. Germline CDR1 SGDLS, CDR2 YYNGEE. This CDR3 reads CASSPGQGLNSPLHF. The CDR3 DNA is TGTGCCAGCAGCCCAGGACAGGGCCTAAATTCACCCCTCCACTTT.

The CDR3 protein is CAIRGDGYTF. CDR3 coding DNA: TGTGCCATCAGAGGAGATGGCTACACCTTC. The chain employs TRBV10-3 and TRBJ1-2; D is undetermined. V dropped 6 bases and J dropped 6 bases, with 5 bases sitting between them. CDR1 and CDR2 from the germline V gene are ENHRY and SYGVKD. The CDR3 consists of 10 residues.

This chain connects TRBV7-9 to TRBJ1-5; a possible D gene is TRBD1 (5 bases). The V and J ends lost 8 bases and 5 bases respectively, with 19 bases between them. This CDR3 contains 15 residues. Germline lookup yields CDR1 SEHNR and CDR2 FQNEAQ (reference sequence). The DNA of the CDR3 is TGTGCCAGCGGAGGGGATTCAGTTAGTGATCAGCCCCAGCATTTT. It is translated as CASGGDSVSDQPQHF.

The J gene is TRBJ1-2, the V gene TRBV4-1; D unclear. This CDR3 comprises 15 residues. Per the germline V gene, CDR1 is MGHRA and CDR2 is YSYEKL. V lost 2 bases to trimming and J lost 2 bases, with 12 bases between them. The CDR3 sequence: CASSQFLNSNYGYTF. The DNA of the CDR3 is TGCGCCAGCAGCCAATTTCTGAACAGCAACTATGGCTACACCTTC.

V is TRBV27 and J is TRBJ1-2, with TRBD1 matching over 7 bases. Per germline, CDR1 MNHEY and CDR2 SMNVEV (reference sequence). The CDR3 runs 15 residues. Trimming removed 5 bases from V and 3 bases from J; junction bases left unmatched: 9. CDR3 sequence: CASSPRQGFDYGYTF. In nucleotides, the CDR3 is TGTGCCAGCAGTCCCCGACAGGGTTTCGACTATGGCTACACCTTC.

The V call is TRBV9, the J call TRBJ1-1; D is unclear. From germline, CDR1 is SGDLS and CDR2 YYNGEE. There are 15 residues in the CDR3. V was pared by 3 bases and J by 0 bases, with 12 bases between. CDR3 nucleotides: TGTGCCAGCAGCGATATACTCTATATGAACACTGAAGCTTTCTTT. Translated: CASSDILYMNTEAFF.

The gene calls are TRBV9 and TRBJ1-1; D remains unclear. Germline V gene sequence: CDR1 SGDLS, CDR2 YYNGEE. Trimming cost V 4 bases and J 3 bases, with 13 bases left between them. CDR3 size: 14 residues. This CDR3 is CASSFTPTDTEAFF. CDR3 sequence (DNA): TGTGCCAGCAGCTTCACCCCTACAGACACTGAAGCTTTCTTT. Based on the CDR3 plus reference TRBV9 and TRBJ1-1, the full variable domain is DSGVTQTPKHLITATGQRVTLRCSPRSGDLSVYWYQQSLDQGLQFLIQYYNGEERAKGNILERFSAQQFPDLHSELNLSSLELGDSALYFCASSFTPTDTEAFFGQGTRLTVV.

V usage is TRBV27 and J usage is TRBJ2-1, with a tentative D call TRBD2 (6 bases). The germline CDR1 and CDR2 sequences are MNHEY and SMNVEV (reference sequence). The length of the CDR3 is 15 residues. V lost 8 bases to trimming and J lost 4 bases, with 18 bases between them. The CDR3 coding sequence is TGTGCCAGCGGCCCCTTAGCGGCCCAATACAATGAGCAGTTCTTC. Translating gives CASGPLAAQYNEQFF.

This chain joins TRBV19 and TRBJ1-2, with 8 bases lining up with TRBD1. Germline trimming cut 4 bases from V and 8 bases from J; bases unmatched to any gene: 3. The CDR3 extends over 12 amino acids. From germline, CDR1 is LNHDA and CDR2 SQIVND (reference sequence). DNA of the CDR3: TGTGCCAGTAGTACCAGACAGGGGGGCTACACCTTC. Translation: CASSTRQGGYTF.

This clone appeared a single time. The sample carries other DNA sequences with the same CDR3. CDR3 in amino acids: CASSQGAGGEETQYF. The CDR3, as DNA: TGTGCCAGCAGCCAAGGGGCGGGGGGGGAAGAGACCCAGTACTTC. V and J are TRBV4-2 and TRBJ2-5, with 9 bases matching TRBD2. V trimming: 1 base; J trimming: 3 bases; junction bases outside the gene matches: 3. Germline V gives CDR1 LGHNA, CDR2 YNFKEQ. The CDR3 totals 15 residues.

The CDR3 DNA reads TGCGCCAGCAGCCCTGTTGCAGGGAATAATTCACCCCTCCACTTT. Translation: CASSPVAGNNSPLHF. J is TRBJ1-6 and V is TRBV5-1; D is perhaps TRBD1 (5 bases). This CDR3 has 15 residues. V was cut by 4 bases and J by 5 bases, with 13 bases left in between. Germline assignment: CDR1 SGHRS and CDR2 YFSETQ.

The chain has TRBV5-4 and TRBJ1-6; the D gene is possibly TRBD1 (5 bases). V shed 1 base and J shed 5 bases, with 16 bases lying between them. The V gene's germline CDR1 is SGHNT and CDR2 YYREEE (reference sequence). The CDR3 totals 17 residues. Here the CDR3 DNA reads TGTGCCAGCAGCTTGTGGGGGGGGAGCCTTAATAATTCACCCCTCCACTTT. Translated: CASSLWGGSLNNSPLHF.

The chain carries TRBV5-1 and TRBJ2-2, with D perhaps matching TRBD1 (6 bases). The germline V and J ends were trimmed by 0 bases and 0 bases, with 15 bases remaining between them. This CDR3 is built from 18 residues. Germline V lookup: CDR1 SGHRS, CDR2 YFSETQ. CDR3 loop: CASSLVPRTAANTGELFF. As DNA, the CDR3 is TGCGCCAGCAGCTTGGTACCCAGGACAGCTGCGAACACCGGGGAGCTGTTTTTT. Based on the CDR3 plus reference TRBV5-1 and TRBJ2-2, the full variable domain is KAGVTQTPRYLIKTRGQQVTLSCSPISGHRSVSWYQQTPGQGLQFLFEYFSETQRNKGNFPGRFSGRQFSNSRSEMNVSTLELGDSALYLCASSLVPRTAANTGELFFGEGSRLTVL.

The rearrangement joins TRBV5-8 to TRBJ1-1; D uncertain. The CDR3 totals 11 residues. CDR1 SGHTS and CDR2 YDEGEE come from the germline V gene. Trimming took 0 bases from V and 11 from J, leaving 8 bases between them. CDR3 sequence: CASSLDREAFF. In DNA form, the CDR3 reads TGTGCCAGCAGCTTGGATCGGGAGGCTTTCTTT.

CDR3 region: CASSYLAGGSDTQYF. The CDR3 DNA is TGTGCCAGCAGTTACTTAGCGGGGGGTTCAGATACGCAGTATTTT. The chain links TRBV6-5 to TRBJ2-3; TRBD2 agrees at 10 bases. Unmatched junction bases numbered 2, after V lost 1 base and J lost 4 bases. The CDR3 totals 15 residues. Per germline, CDR1 MNHEY and CDR2 SVGAGI.

The chain joins TRBV4-2 to TRBJ2-2; no definite D call. The CDR3 is made up of 16 amino acids. V dropped 0 bases and J dropped 7 bases, with 15 bases sitting between them. Per germline, CDR1 LGHNA and CDR2 YNFKEQ. CDR3 nucleotide sequence: TGTGCCAGCAGCCAAGATAACTCCGTAAGAGACGGGGAGCTGTTTTTT. Protein product: CASSQDNSVRDGELFF.

This rearrangement joins TRBV6-2 or TRBV6-3 to TRBJ1-5; 9 positions match TRBD1. Trimming cost V 5 bases and J 6 bases; bases outside gene matches: 8. This CDR3 spans 15 amino acids. Per germline, CDR1 MNHEY and CDR2 SVGEGT. This CDR3 is CASSTGTGSVQPQHF. The CDR3 DNA sequence: TGTGCCAGCAGTACCGGGACAGGGTCGGTTCAGCCCCAGCATTTT.

This clone was detected many times. The rearrangement uses TRBV2 and TRBJ2-2; 10 bases map to TRBD2. CDR3 length: 16 amino acids. In germline, CDR1 is SNHLY, CDR2 FYNNEI. V shed 1 base and J 6 bases; nucleotides not matched to a gene: 5. The CDR3: CASSEGLAGASGELFF. The CDR3 nucleotides are TGTGCCAGCAGTGAAGGCCTAGCGGGGGCCTCCGGGGAGCTGTTTTTT.